These T cell receptor beta chains were read from a single sample in a study of T cells expressing NK-cell markers. TCRdb derives one entry per CDR3 protein from the 5' RACE reads, leaving out DNA. The sample's table shows some 140,000 distinct CDR3 sequences. The sample comprised blood T cells: a sorted CD56 or NKG2C T cell subset, CD4+ or CD8+ T cells, or bulk PBMC T cells (not recorded which). The receptors derive from a woman aged 45-65 years in good health. Both conserved end residues are part of each CDR3. Fields, in order: V gene, J gene, CDR3 protein.

v_gene: TRBV27
j_gene: TRBJ2-3
CDR3aa: CASSFLAGVKDTQYF

v_gene: TRBV29-1
j_gene: TRBJ2-7
CDR3aa: CSVRGGTTYEQYF

v_gene: TRBV24-1
j_gene: TRBJ2-2
CDR3aa: CASRGASPGELFF

v_gene: TRBV10-1
j_gene: TRBJ2-1
CDR3aa: CASSESLAGGPNEQFF

v_gene: TRBV12-5
j_gene: TRBJ2-1
CDR3aa: CASGLGGTPYNEQFF

v_gene: TRBV15
j_gene: TRBJ2-1
CDR3aa: CATSGLTGSSYNEQFF

v_gene: TRBV10-3
j_gene: TRBJ2-1
CDR3aa: CAISEGTSIGNEQFF

v_gene: TRBV14
j_gene: TRBJ2-7
CDR3aa: CASSQISGVREQYF

v_gene: TRBV27
j_gene: TRBJ1-1
CDR3aa: CASRLSGGLPEAFF

v_gene: TRBV13
j_gene: TRBJ1-4
CDR3aa: CASSRAGRSANEKLFF

v_gene: TRBV12-3/TRBV12-4
j_gene: TRBJ2-5
CDR3aa: CASSQSLLAEETQYF

v_gene: TRBV7-9
j_gene: TRBJ2-1
CDR3aa: CASSLVDSSKGEQFF

v_gene: TRBV7-9
j_gene: TRBJ2-1
CDR3aa: CASSLAGGGSDEQFF

v_gene: TRBV9
j_gene: TRBJ1-1
CDR3aa: CASSPGGGLNTEAFF

v_gene: TRBV27
j_gene: TRBJ1-1
CDR3aa: CASGEVLTEAFF

v_gene: TRBV13
j_gene: TRBJ2-2
CDR3aa: CASSYLGINTGELFF

v_gene: TRBV27
j_gene: TRBJ1-1
CDR3aa: CASSLGGHLTFF

v_gene: TRBV20-1
j_gene: TRBJ2-4
CDR3aa: CSASPRTGQNIQYF

v_gene: TRBV4-2
j_gene: TRBJ1-2
CDR3aa: CASSQERKQVVYGYTF

v_gene: TRBV4-1
j_gene: TRBJ2-1
CDR3aa: CASSQGSPLTDEQFF

v_gene: TRBV5-5
j_gene: TRBJ1-2
CDR3aa: CASSPTGGDYGYTF

v_gene: TRBV12-5
j_gene: TRBJ1-1
CDR3aa: CASGFVEGTEAFF

v_gene: TRBV11-2
j_gene: TRBJ1-1
CDR3aa: CASSLVGGFGFTEAFF

v_gene: TRBV6-5
j_gene: TRBJ2-5
CDR3aa: CASSYSRLLGEGFSETQYF

v_gene: TRBV7-9
j_gene: TRBJ2-1
CDR3aa: CASSSLRDTRGDEQFF